This T cell receptor beta chain came from a study of a mutant IDH1 vaccine in newly diagnosed glioma. Study context: Earlier care involved radiotherapy, temozolomide, or both, and the majority received both. Study outcomes and limitations: Among patients, approximately 93% showed immune responses induced by the vaccine.

The germline V and J ends were trimmed by 5 bases and 5 bases, with 7 bases remaining between them. The germline gives CDR1 SEHNR, CDR2 FQNEAQ (reference sequence). The CDR3 has 11 residues. Method: immunoSEQ multiplex PCR; TCRdb's copy keeps in-frame clones and lacks some. Of 60,000 to 65,000 clones listed, 84% are singletons. The time point denotes: week 35, safety follow-up. Doses comprised 300 ug of mutant IDH1 20-mer peptide each, plus topical imiquimod. About this clone: No antigen is known for it.

The receptor was derived from a man between 25 and 39 years old with glioma. Sequenced material: PBMCs, taken from a glioma patient whose treatment included an IDH1 peptide vaccine. The rearrangement uses TRBV7-9 and TRBJ2-7, with unresolved D. The CDR3 is CASSPMNEQYF. Written as DNA, the CDR3 is TGTGCCAGCAGCCCAATGAACGAGCAGTACTTC.